A selection of T cell receptor beta chains follows, all from one sample in a study of T cell responses to AZD1222 COVID-19 vaccine. The table came from immunoSEQ multiplex PCR; TCRdb's copy has only in-frame clones and leaves some out. This sample has 65,000 to 75,000 clones; around 80% occur once, and the top ten carry approximately 22%. Material: peripheral blood, obtained on day 0 of AZD1222 vaccination. Receptor source: an adult in good health. Both conserved end residues are part of each CDR3. D genes are given only for firm matches. A row's size may be missing; if present it is once, few, many or a size class.

j_call: TRBJ1-2; d_call: .; v_call: TRBV19; clone_size: .; cdr3_aa: CASSTGTLGGYGYTF; cdr3_nt: TGTGCCAGTAGTACTGGGACACTTGGAGGGTATGGCTACACCTTC
j_call: TRBJ2-7; d_call: .; v_call: TRBV7-2; clone_size: few; cdr3_aa: CASSLALVPGRPYEQYF; cdr3_nt: TGTGCCAGCAGCTTAGCCCTGGTACCGGGACGGCCCTACGAGCAGTACTTC
j_call: TRBJ2-1; d_call: .; v_call: TRBV5-1; clone_size: few; cdr3_aa: CASSLALAGNEQFF; cdr3_nt: TGCGCCAGCAGCCTGGCCCTCGCGGGGAATGAGCAGTTCTTC
j_call: TRBJ2-7; d_call: TRBD1; v_call: TRBV6-5; clone_size: once; cdr3_aa: CASQPGQDLYEQYF; cdr3_nt: TGTGCCAGCCAACCGGGACAGGACCTCTACGAGCAGTACTTC
j_call: TRBJ2-1; d_call: .; v_call: TRBV18; clone_size: .; cdr3_aa: CASSRDDSDEQFF; cdr3_nt: TGTGCCAGCTCACGCGACGATTCGGATGAGCAGTTCTTC
j_call: TRBJ1-6; d_call: TRBD1; v_call: TRBV28; clone_size: .; cdr3_aa: CASRGQENSPLHF; cdr3_nt: TGTGCCAGCAGAGGACAGGAAAATTCACCCCTCCACTTT
j_call: TRBJ2-5; d_call: TRBD1; v_call: TRBV2; clone_size: .; cdr3_aa: CATGQGMGTQYF; cdr3_nt: TGTGCCACCGGACAGGGGATGGGGACCCAGTACTTC
j_call: TRBJ1-6; d_call: .; v_call: TRBV19; clone_size: .; cdr3_aa: CASSISGEVASPLHF; cdr3_nt: TGTGCCAGTAGTATATCCGGGGAGGTTGCCTCACCCCTCCACTTT
j_call: TRBJ1-5; d_call: .; v_call: TRBV21-1; clone_size: .; cdr3_aa: CASSKGQDPDSNQPQHF; cdr3_nt: TGTGCCAGCAGCAAGGGACAGGATCCGGATAGCAATCAGCCCCAGCATTTT
j_call: TRBJ2-7; d_call: TRBD2; v_call: TRBV11-2; clone_size: .; cdr3_aa: CASSLDPSGSLGWEQYF; cdr3_nt: TGTGCCAGCAGCTTAGATCCCAGCGGGAGCCTCGGCTGGGAGCAGTACTTC
j_call: TRBJ1-6; d_call: .; v_call: TRBV9; clone_size: .; cdr3_aa: CASSTRLASPLHF; cdr3_nt: TGTGCCAGCAGCACACGGTTGGCATCACCCCTCCACTTT
j_call: TRBJ2-7; d_call: .; v_call: TRBV25-1; clone_size: .; cdr3_aa: CASSFQSSYEQYF; cdr3_nt: TGTGCCAGCAGTTTCCAAAGCTCCTACGAGCAGTACTTC
j_call: TRBJ2-3; d_call: .; v_call: TRBV12-3/TRBV12-4; clone_size: .; cdr3_aa: CASSFGGSDTQYF; cdr3_nt: TGTGCCAGCAGTTTTGGGGGGTCAGATACGCAGTATTTT
j_call: TRBJ1-2; d_call: TRBD1; v_call: TRBV28; clone_size: .; cdr3_aa: CASSLGGGGYTF; cdr3_nt: TGTGCCAGCAGTTTAGGAGGGGGCGGCTACACCTTC
j_call: TRBJ1-5; d_call: .; v_call: TRBV7-8; clone_size: .; cdr3_aa: CASSPAWGSAHQPQHF; cdr3_nt: TGTGCCAGCAGCCCAGCATGGGGCTCAGCCCATCAGCCCCAGCATTTT
j_call: TRBJ2-7; d_call: .; v_call: TRBV28; clone_size: few; cdr3_aa: CASSLVGDWGYEQYF; cdr3_nt: TGTGCCAGCAGTTTAGTAGGGGATTGGGGCTACGAGCAGTACTTC
j_call: TRBJ2-1; d_call: TRBD2; v_call: TRBV2; clone_size: .; cdr3_aa: CASSEARLAGGNKQFF; cdr3_nt: TGTGCCAGCAGTGAAGCACGTCTAGCGGGGGGCAATAAGCAGTTCTTC
j_call: TRBJ2-7; d_call: TRBD2; v_call: TRBV27; clone_size: few; cdr3_aa: CASSLGRVAGSYEQYF; cdr3_nt: TGTGCCAGCAGTTTAGGAAGAGTAGCGGGATCCTACGAGCAGTACTTC
j_call: TRBJ1-6; d_call: TRBD1; v_call: TRBV6-4; clone_size: .; cdr3_aa: CASSDSTGGNSPLHF; cdr3_nt: TGTGCCAGCAGTGACTCGACAGGGGGTAATTCACCCCTCCACTTT
j_call: TRBJ1-2; d_call: .; v_call: TRBV2; clone_size: .; cdr3_aa: CASSMGVNYGYTF; cdr3_nt: TGTGCCAGCAGTATGGGGGTTAACTATGGCTACACCTTC
j_call: TRBJ2-7; d_call: .; v_call: TRBV30; clone_size: few; cdr3_aa: CAWSYSYEQYF; cdr3_nt: TGTGCCTGGAGTTATAGCTACGAGCAGTACTTC
j_call: TRBJ1-2; d_call: TRBD1; v_call: TRBV30; clone_size: .; cdr3_aa: CAWTPQGFDYGYTF; cdr3_nt: TGTGCCTGGACTCCACAGGGGTTTGACTATGGCTACACCTTC
j_call: TRBJ2-7; d_call: TRBD1; v_call: TRBV2; clone_size: .; cdr3_aa: CASSGIGTGESYEQYF; cdr3_nt: TGTGCCAGCAGTGGAATTGGGACAGGGGAATCCTACGAGCAGTACTTC
j_call: TRBJ2-7; d_call: .; v_call: TRBV7-8; clone_size: once; cdr3_aa: CASSSSGYEQYF; cdr3_nt: TGTGCCAGCAGCTCCTCGGGTTACGAGCAGTACTTC
j_call: TRBJ2-7; d_call: TRBD2; v_call: TRBV28; clone_size: .; cdr3_aa: CASSLASGPVSYEQYF; cdr3_nt: TGTGCCAGCAGTTTGGCTAGCGGACCCGTCTCCTACGAGCAGTACTTC
j_call: TRBJ1-3; d_call: .; v_call: TRBV9; clone_size: .; cdr3_aa: CASSVGSISGNTIYF; cdr3_nt: TGTGCCAGCAGCGTAGGGTCCATCTCTGGAAACACCATATATTTT
j_call: TRBJ2-1; d_call: .; v_call: TRBV18; clone_size: .; cdr3_aa: CASSPQGYEQFF; cdr3_nt: TGTGCCAGCTCACCTCAGGGTTATGAGCAGTTCTTC
j_call: TRBJ2-1; d_call: TRBD2; v_call: TRBV27; clone_size: .; cdr3_aa: CASRGTSGSVYEQFF; cdr3_nt: TGTGCCAGCAGGGGGACTAGCGGGAGTGTCTATGAGCAGTTCTTC
j_call: TRBJ1-2; d_call: .; v_call: TRBV7-8; clone_size: .; cdr3_aa: CASSPQGIGYTF; cdr3_nt: TGTGCCAGCAGCCCCCAGGGTATCGGCTACACCTTC
j_call: TRBJ1-2; d_call: TRBD1; v_call: TRBV13; clone_size: .; cdr3_aa: CASSLFGTGAGYTF; cdr3_nt: TGTGCCAGCAGCTTATTTGGGACAGGGGCTGGCTACACCTTC
j_call: TRBJ2-7; d_call: .; v_call: TRBV5-5; clone_size: .; cdr3_aa: CASRLMGDPSQYF; cdr3_nt: TGTGCCAGCAGGCTCATGGGGGACCCGTCTCAGTACTTC
j_call: TRBJ1-5; d_call: .; v_call: TRBV14; clone_size: few; cdr3_aa: CASSQGFGQPQHF; cdr3_nt: TGTGCCAGCAGCCAGGGGTTCGGGCAGCCCCAGCATTTT